This T cell receptor beta chain is drawn from a study of post-analysis software for immune sequencing data. Study-wide context: Disease trajectories encompassed relapsing-remitting, secondary progressive and progressive-relapsing multiple sclerosis.

Worth noting for this clonotype: The antigen is undetermined.

The CDR3 has 18 amino acids. CDR1 and CDR2 (germline): MNHEY, SVGAGI. Trimming stripped 0 bases from V and 7 bases from J, with 25 bases between. Unique molecular identifiers featured in each of the TCR beta cDNA libraries. One entry per CDR3 protein, called by TCRdb with MiXCR from the PCR reads. There are 750,000 to 950,000 distinct CDR3 sequences in the sample; just over 45% occur only once, and approximately 4.4% lies in the top ten. Points from the study as a whole: In multiple sclerosis, normalized Chao1 diversity was significantly below that of controls. Relative to controls, patients had 4 or 5 TRBV segments at higher frequency, with TRBV5-6, TRBV5-1 and TRBV20-1 among these. Strong co-clustering by F measure linked samples that shared a preparation batch.

The rearrangement joins TRBV6-5 to TRBJ2-7; D might be TRBD2 (5 bases). The source is a girl under 18 with multiple sclerosis. The sample taken for sequencing was blood. The CDR3, as DNA: TGTGCCAGCAGTTACTCCAGTGCCCGGGTGGGAGAAGACAATGAGCAGTACTTC. Its translation: CASSYSSARVGEDNEQYF.